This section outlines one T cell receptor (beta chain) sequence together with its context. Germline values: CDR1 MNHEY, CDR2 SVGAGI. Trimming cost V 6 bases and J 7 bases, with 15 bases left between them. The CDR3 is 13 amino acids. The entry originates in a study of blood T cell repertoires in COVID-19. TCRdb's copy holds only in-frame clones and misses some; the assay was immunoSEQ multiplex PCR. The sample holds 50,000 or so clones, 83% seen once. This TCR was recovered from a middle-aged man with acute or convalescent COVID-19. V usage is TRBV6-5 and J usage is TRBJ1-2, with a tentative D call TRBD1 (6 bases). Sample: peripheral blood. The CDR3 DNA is TGTGCCAGCAGAGATACAGGGATCGGTGGCTACACCTTC. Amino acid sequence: CASRDTGIGGYTF.